The source of this T cell receptor beta chain is a study of OX40 agonist ivuxolimab in advanced cancers. Study results and caveats: Average numbers of expanded clones were greater in CD8+ T cells than in CD4+. People who partly responded at 0.1-3.0 mg/kg had some of the least clonal expansion seen.

This CDR3 has 14 residues. V was pared by 0 bases and J by 5 bases, with 9 bases between. Germline CDR1 MNHNY, CDR2 SVGAGI (reference sequence). In its sample, this clone was seen a few times. Its antigen is as yet unknown. Sequenced by immunoSEQ multiplex PCR; TCRdb stores in-frame clones only, minus some. The sample shows tens of thousands of clones, roughly 79% of them seen only once. The input for sequencing was CD4+ or CD8+ T cells sorted from blood, taken in a trial of the OX40 agonist ivuxolimab. The chain employs TRBV6-6 and TRBJ2-3; D uncertain. The TCR sequence derives from an adult with an advanced solid tumor such as melanoma, head and neck, liver or kidney cancer. This CDR3 is CASSYSGRGDTQYF. The CDR3 bases are TGTGCCAGCAGTTACTCAGGTAGAGGAGATACGCAGTATTTT.